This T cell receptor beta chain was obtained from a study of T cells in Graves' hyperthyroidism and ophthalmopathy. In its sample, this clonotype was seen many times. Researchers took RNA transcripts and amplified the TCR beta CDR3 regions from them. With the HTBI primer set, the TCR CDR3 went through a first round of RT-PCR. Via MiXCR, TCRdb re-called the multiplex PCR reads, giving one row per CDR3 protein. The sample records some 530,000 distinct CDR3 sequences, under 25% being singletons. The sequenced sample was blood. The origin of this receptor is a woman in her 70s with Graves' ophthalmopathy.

CDR3 DNA sequence: TGCAGTGCTCCTTGGCGAGCTGGCACAGATACGCAGTATTTT. It is translated as CSAPWRAGTDTQYF. The chain has TRBV20-1 and TRBJ2-3; D gene unclear. The germline V gene encodes CDR1 DFQATT and CDR2 SNEGSKA (reference sequence). The CDR3 is made up of 14 amino acids. V dropped 5 bases and J dropped 1 base, with 13 bases sitting between them.